Listed here are 18 T cell receptor beta chains from one sample, sequenced in a study of vaccination and CD4 T cells after COVID-19. Treatment reported: roughly 11-day PBMC culture with coronavirus spike peptide pools or control peptides (ViraFEST assay). The Oncomine TCR Beta short-read assay was applied to DNA of cultured CD4+ T cells. Using its own MiXCR run on the PCR reads, TCRdb lists one record per CDR3 protein. The top ten hold 20% to 25% of the sample, which has 15,000 or so distinct CDR3 sequences, about 38% seen once. Their target antigens are unknown. Input material: cultured CD4+ T cells from blood. The receptors derive from a human donor with COVID-19.

The V gene is TRBV28, the J gene TRBJ1-2, with TRBD1 matching over 10 bases. The CDR3 runs to 16 residues. Unmatched junction bases numbered 10, after V lost 6 bases and J lost 3 bases. The V gene's germline CDR1 is MDHEN and CDR2 SYDVKM. CDR3 nucleotide sequence: TGTGCCAGCAGCACCGGAGACGGGACAGGGGACTATGGCTACACCTTC. Amino acid sequence: CASSTGDGTGDYGYTF.

V usage is TRBV20-1 and J usage is TRBJ2-5, with 9 nucleotides matching TRBD2. The germline V gene encodes CDR1 DFQATT and CDR2 SNEGSKA (reference sequence). The CDR3 is made up of 14 amino acids. J was trimmed by 5 bases and V by 2 bases; bases with no gene match: 6. CDR3 coding DNA: TGCAGTGCTAGAAAAGTCCTAGCGGGGGAGACCCAGTACTTC. Translated: CSARKVLAGETQYF.

This clonotype was counted a few times. The V gene is TRBV20-1, the J gene TRBJ1-1; D uncertain. V lost 3 bases, J lost 3 bases, and 8 bases lay in between. CDR1 is DFQATT, CDR2 SNEGSKA, per germline (reference sequence). The CDR3 extends over 12 amino acids. The CDR3 sequence: CSASQTDTEAFF. In DNA, the CDR3 is TGCAGTGCTAGCCAGACGGACACTGAAGCTTTCTTT.

This clonotype turned up a few times. V is TRBV7-2 and J is TRBJ1-3, with 9 bases lining up with TRBD1. CDR1 and CDR2 from the germline V gene are SGHTA and FQGNSA. The V and J ends lost 4 bases and 3 bases, in that order; junction bases with no gene match: 7. The CDR3 runs 16 residues. The CDR3 region is CASSYAGTGLGNTIYF. CDR3 coding DNA: TGTGCCAGCAGCTACGCCGGGACAGGGCTTGGAAACACCATATATTTT.

This clonotype showed up just a few times. The genes are TRBV20-1 and TRBJ1-5, with D unclear. V lost 1 base and J lost 1, with 5 bases in between. The germline gives CDR1 DFQATT, CDR2 SNEGSKA (reference sequence). The CDR3 consists of 13 residues. CDR3 residues: CSARAPSNQPQHF. The CDR3 region has the DNA TGCAGTGCTAGAGCCCCAAGCAATCAGCCCCAGCATTTT.

This clonotype has just a few counts. J is TRBJ1-5 and V is TRBV4-2; D gene unclear. Germline CDR1 LGHNA, CDR2 YNFKEQ. V was pared by 0 bases and J by 3 bases, with 12 bases between. This CDR3 spans 16 amino acids. This chain's CDR3 is CASSQEDGGINQPQHF. Here the CDR3 DNA reads TGTGCCAGCAGCCAAGAGGATGGAGGGATCAATCAGCCCCAGCATTTT.

This clonotype has just one count. The J gene is TRBJ2-5, the V gene TRBV12-3 or TRBV12-4; D is possibly TRBD1 (5 bases). The germline V and J ends were trimmed by 3 bases and 4 bases, with 15 bases remaining between them. The CDR3 has 15 amino acids. CDR3 protein: CASSLDAGLGETQYF. DNA of the CDR3: TGTGCCAGCAGTTTGGACGCAGGGCTAGGAGAGACCCAGTACTTC.

V is TRBV7-9 and J is TRBJ1-6; possible D gene TRBD1, 6 bases. CDR1 is SEHNR, CDR2 FQNEAQ, per germline (reference sequence). The CDR3 extends over 13 amino acids. The germline V and J ends were trimmed by 3 bases and 10 bases, with 10 bases remaining between them. The CDR3 here is CASSFPGVSPLHF. CDR3 coding DNA: TGTGCCAGCAGCTTTCCAGGGGTCTCACCCCTCCACTTT.

V usage is TRBV7-8 and J usage is TRBJ1-2, with a tentative D call TRBD1 (5 bases). The germline CDR1 and CDR2 sequences are SGHVS and FQNEAQ. The CDR3 has 14 amino acids. V lost 3 bases to trimming and J lost 1 base, with 9 bases between them. CDR3 protein: CASSFGDGNYGYTF. The CDR3 bases are TGTGCCAGCAGCTTCGGGGACGGTAACTATGGCTACACCTTC.

This clonotype was detected a few times. J is TRBJ1-1 and V is TRBV28; D is possibly TRBD1 (6 bases). The germline CDR1 and CDR2 sequences are MDHEN and SYDVKM. This CDR3 is 14 amino acids long. The germline V and J ends were trimmed by 7 bases and 1 base, with 13 bases remaining between them. CDR3 DNA: TGTGCCAGCATGGGGGCAGCACAGAACACTGAAGCTTTCTTT. It yields the protein CASMGAAQNTEAFF.

The chain uses TRBV20-1 and TRBJ2-5, with D hard to call. Trimming cost V 6 bases and J 4 bases, with 9 bases left between them. The CDR3 extends over 11 amino acids. CDR1 and CDR2 (germline): DFQATT, SNEGSKA (reference sequence). The CDR3: CSARNSETQYF. CDR3 sequence (DNA): TGCAGTGCCCGGAACTCAGAGACCCAGTACTTC.

This clonotype was observed a few times. The gene calls are TRBV20-1 and TRBJ1-5; D gene unclear. Trimming removed 0 bases at V and 5 bases at J, with 5 bases between. The germline V gene has CDR1 DFQATT and CDR2 SNEGSKA (reference sequence). There are 12 residues in the CDR3. The CDR3 nucleotides read TGCAGTGCTAGAGATCGGGATCAGCCCCAGCATTTT. This sequence encodes CSARDRDQPQHF.

This clonotype was detected a few times. The rearrangement links TRBV6-1 to TRBJ1-5; no reliable D call. The CDR3 is 16 amino acids. Trimming cost V 0 bases and J 2 bases, with 11 bases left between them. CDR1 is MNHNS and CDR2 is SASEGT in the germline V gene. DNA of the CDR3: TGTGCCAGCAGTGAAGCGCCCAGGTCAGGCAATCAGCCCCAGCATTTT. As protein: CASSEAPRSGNQPQHF.

This chain joins TRBV12-3 or TRBV12-4 and TRBJ2-1; D not certain. There are 11 residues in the CDR3. Trimming removed 3 bases at V and 8 bases at J, with 5 bases between. The CDR3 is CASSFRDEQFF. Written as DNA, the CDR3 is TGTGCCAGCAGTTTTAGGGATGAGCAGTTCTTC.

CDR3 sequence: CASRGQGERGQPQHF. CDR3 DNA sequence: TGTGCCAGCAGAGGACAGGGCGAGAGGGGTCAGCCCCAGCATTTT. The chain recombines TRBV2 with TRBJ1-5; 8 nucleotides agree with TRBD1. The J segment lost 6 bases and the V segment lost 6 bases, leaving 10 bases of the junction unmatched. The V gene's germline CDR1 is SNHLY and CDR2 FYNNEI. This CDR3 is built from 15 residues.

The rearrangement joins TRBV7-6 to TRBJ2-3, with D possibly TRBD2 on 6 matching bases. The CDR3 contains 16 residues. From germline, CDR1 is SGHVS and CDR2 FNYEAQ. Between the trimmed V and J ends, which lost 5 bases and 2 bases, there was a span of 17 bases. CDR3 amino acids: CASSQRLGGYTDTQYF. In DNA, the CDR3 is TGTGCCAGCAGCCAAAGACTAGGAGGGTACACAGATACGCAGTATTTT. Using reference TRBV7-6 and TRBJ2-3 for the parts outside the CDR3, the full variable domain is GAGVSQSPRYKVTKRGQDVALRCDPISGHVSLYWYRQALGQGPEFLTYFNYEAQQDKSGLPNDRFSAERPEGSISTLTIQRTEQRDSAMYRCASSQRLGGYTDTQYFGPGTRLTVL.

V gene TRBV11-1 combines with J gene TRBJ1-4; a possible D gene is TRBD1 (6 bases). Trimming stripped 5 bases from V and 7 bases from J, with 17 bases between. In germline, CDR1 is SGHAT, CDR2 FQDESV (reference sequence). The CDR3 spans 15 residues. CDR3 DNA sequence: TGTGCCAGCAGCGCAGTGGGCAGGGGACCTGAAAAACTGTTTTTT. Translation gives CASSAVGRGPEKLFF.

This clonotype has more than one count but fewer than ten. This chain uses TRBV15 with TRBJ1-5; D gene uncertain. The V gene's germline CDR1 is LNHNV and CDR2 YYDKDF (reference sequence). CDR3 length equals 15 residues. Trimming removed 9 bases at V and 7 bases at J, with 22 bases between. The CDR3 sequence: CATESLGAARQPQHF. The CDR3 DNA follows: TGTGCCACGGAGTCCCTAGGCGCAGCACGGCAGCCCCAGCATTTT.